These 6 T cell receptor beta chains were all obtained from the same sample, sequenced in a study of cytomegalovirus exposure and HLA in healthy donors. The PCR employed 60 Vbeta primers together with 13 Jbeta primers. The repertoire was sequenced with immunoSEQ multiplex PCR; TCRdb's copy has only in-frame clones and lacks some. The profile shows 150,000 to 200,000 clones, roughly 77% of them singletons. Sequencing input: PBMCs. These TCRs come from a male donor in good health and CMV-seronegative.

The chain uses TRBV29-1 and TRBJ1-4, with a tentative D call TRBD1 (6 bases). V was pared by 6 bases and J by 5 bases, with 13 bases between. The germline CDR1 and CDR2 sequences are SQVTM and ANQGSEA. The CDR3 runs 13 residues. The CDR3 DNA sequence: TGCAGCGTGGCCGGGACAAACAATGAAAAACTGTTTTTT. This encodes CSVAGTNNEKLFF.

The chain is built from TRBV28 and TRBJ2-1, with D possibly TRBD2 on 6 matching bases. Germline V gene lookup returns CDR1 MDHEN and CDR2 SYDVKM. Trimming shortened V by 2 bases and J by 7 bases, and 15 bases separated the two germline ends. The CDR3 is 15 residues long. CDR3 loop: CASSLVGGWENEQFF. The CDR3 DNA is TGTGCCAGCAGTTTAGTAGGAGGGTGGGAGAATGAGCAGTTCTTC.

This rearrangement joins TRBV28 to TRBJ1-1, with D tentatively TRBD1 (6 bases). Trimming stripped 2 bases from V and 4 bases from J, with 11 bases between. Germline lookup yields CDR1 MDHEN and CDR2 SYDVKM. The CDR3 is made up of 14 amino acids. The CDR3 DNA reads TGTGCCAGCAGTTTACGGGGGGCGCGCACTGAAGCTTTCTTT. Translated, it gives CASSLRGARTEAFF.

V usage is TRBV7-3 and J usage is TRBJ2-1; a possible D gene is TRBD1 (6 bases). The germline V gene has CDR1 SGHTA and CDR2 FQGTGA. The length of the CDR3 is 13 residues. V shed 1 base and J shed 10 bases, with 11 bases lying between them. The DNA for the CDR3 is TGTGCCAGCAGCTTAAACAGGGATCAGGAGCAGTTCTTC. Its translation: CASSLNRDQEQFF.

The chain joins TRBV5-1 to TRBJ2-7; D perhaps matches TRBD1 (6 bases). V shed 4 bases and J shed 3 bases, with 14 bases lying between them. This CDR3 contains 14 residues. Looked up from germline, CDR1 is SGHRS and CDR2 is YFSETQ. The CDR3 protein is CASSDLTGYYEQYF. CDR3 nucleotide sequence: TGCGCCAGCAGCGACCTGACAGGCTACTACGAGCAGTACTTC.

V and J are TRBV5-1 and TRBJ1-1; D uncertain. The CDR3 totals 14 residues. Germline CDR1 reads SGHRS; CDR2 reads YFSETQ. V lost 4 bases, J lost 4 bases, and 14 bases lay in between. Here the CDR3 reads CASSTLGAATEAFF. Written as DNA, the CDR3 is TGCGCCAGCAGCACCCTGGGAGCGGCCACTGAAGCTTTCTTT.